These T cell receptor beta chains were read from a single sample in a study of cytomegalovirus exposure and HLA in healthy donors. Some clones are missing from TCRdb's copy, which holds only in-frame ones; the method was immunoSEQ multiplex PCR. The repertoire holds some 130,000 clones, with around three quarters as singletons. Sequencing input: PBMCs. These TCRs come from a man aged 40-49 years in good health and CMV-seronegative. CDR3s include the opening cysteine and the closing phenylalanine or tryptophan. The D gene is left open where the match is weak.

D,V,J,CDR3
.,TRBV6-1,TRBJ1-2,CASRRDTLDGWTF
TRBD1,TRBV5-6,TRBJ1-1,CASSLVAGGMNTEAFF
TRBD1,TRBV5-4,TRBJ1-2,CASSLGTDNYGYTF
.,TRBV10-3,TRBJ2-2,CAISTGANTGELFF
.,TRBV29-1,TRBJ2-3,CSVESYPSDTQYF
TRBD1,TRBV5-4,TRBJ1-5,CASSRGTDSNQPQHF
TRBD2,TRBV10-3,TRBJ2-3,CAISGLAGMEDTQYF
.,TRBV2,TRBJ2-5,CASSGGGWEAQYF
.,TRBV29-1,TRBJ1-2,CSVEETGRGYTF
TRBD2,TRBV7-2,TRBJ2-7,CASSLAGTSSNEQYF
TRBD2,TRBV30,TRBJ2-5,CAWGLAGETQYF
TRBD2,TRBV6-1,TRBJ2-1,CASSVTSVFYNEQFF
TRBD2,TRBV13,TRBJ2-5,CASSLRLAGVETQYF
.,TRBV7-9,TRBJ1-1,CASSLNRGNEAFF
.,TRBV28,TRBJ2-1,CASSLYQGGHNEQFF
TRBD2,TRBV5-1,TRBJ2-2,CASSPDPAGATGELFF
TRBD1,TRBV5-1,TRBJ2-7,CASSFRQGSYEQYF
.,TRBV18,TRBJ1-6,CASSKGNSPLHF
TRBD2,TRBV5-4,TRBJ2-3,CASSLGLAGGPDTQYF
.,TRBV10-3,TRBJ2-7,CAISLPSTYEQYF
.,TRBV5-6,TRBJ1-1,CASSSGRPNTEAFF
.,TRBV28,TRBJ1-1,CASSPGQMNTEAFF
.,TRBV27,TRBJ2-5,CASRRTALETQYF
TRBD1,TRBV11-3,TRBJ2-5,CASSPGQGVETQYF
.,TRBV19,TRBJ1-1,CASSVLTVWTMGAFF
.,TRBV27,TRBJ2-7,CASSPSTTVGSYEQYF
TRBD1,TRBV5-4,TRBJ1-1,CASSSGQGDTEAFF
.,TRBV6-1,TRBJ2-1,CASSGGLYNEQFF